These 28 T cell receptor beta chains came from one sample sequenced in a study of early T cells in non-severe SARS-CoV-2 infection. TCRdb re-called the 5' RACE reads with MiXCR, one entry per CDR3 protein. The table lists 45,000 to 75,000 distinct CDR3 sequences, around 5.6% of them singletons. Sequencing used whole blood. These receptors were obtained from an adult who was a healthcare worker with PCR-confirmed SARS-CoV-2 infection or an uninfected control (not recorded which).

This clonotype showed up just once. The rearrangement uses TRBV7-8 and TRBJ2-1, with TRBD2 as a possible D gene (5 bases). Trimming took 5 bases from V and 10 from J, leaving 12 bases between them. Germline CDR1 is SGHVS and CDR2 is FQNEAQ. The CDR3 is 12 residues long. CDR3 sequence reads: CASSVDFGEQFF. CDR3 nucleotide sequence: TGTGCCAGCAGCGTGGACTTCGGCGAGCAGTTCTTC.

This clonotype was found a few times. CDR3 in amino acids: CASSLSIQGYGYTF. The CDR3 coding sequence is TGTGCCAGCAGCTTGAGTATTCAGGGGTATGGCTACACCTTC. This rearrangement joins TRBV7-2 to TRBJ1-2; a weak D match, TRBD1 (6 bases). Trimming left V 3 bases short and J 5 bases short, with 13 bases between. The CDR3 totals 14 residues. CDR1 is SGHTA and CDR2 is FQGNSA in the germline V gene.

This clonotype was counted many times. The chain is built from TRBV20-1 and TRBJ2-1, with D hard to call. Trimming took off 6 bases at V and 7 bases at J, with 13 bases between the two ends. CDR1 is DFQATT and CDR2 is SNEGSKA in the germline V gene (reference sequence). CDR3 length: 12 residues. The CDR3 protein is CSATEARNEQFF. CDR3 coding DNA: TGCAGTGCCACAGAGGCCCGGAATGAGCAGTTCTTC.

This clonotype has more than one count but fewer than ten. This chain uses TRBV24-1 with TRBJ2-3; D unresolved. V was clipped by 1 base and J by 1 base, with 11 bases between them. CDR1 is KGHDR and CDR2 is SFDVKD in the germline V gene. The CDR3 is made up of 16 amino acids. The CDR3 coding sequence is TGTGCCACCAGTGATTTCCAGAATTCAGGCACAGATACGCAGTATTTT. Translating it yields CATSDFQNSGTDTQYF.

This clonotype was seen only a few times. The V call is TRBV27, the J call TRBJ2-3, with 9 bases fitting TRBD2. This CDR3 is built from 19 residues. Germline V lookup: CDR1 MNHEY, CDR2 SMNVEV (reference sequence). V shed 2 bases, J shed 5 bases, and the junction held 17 bases outside the gene matches. The CDR3 is CASSLRPTTSGVLRDTQYF. As DNA, the CDR3 is TGTGCCAGCAGTTTACGCCCGACGACTAGCGGTGTTCTGAGAGATACGCAGTATTTT.

V gene TRBV18 combines with J gene TRBJ2-6; D call uncertain. The CDR3 consists of 15 residues. V was clipped by 4 bases and J by 0 bases, with 7 bases between them. The germline V gene encodes CDR1 KGHSH and CDR2 LQKENI. The CDR3 DNA sequence: TGTGCCAGCTCACGCTCGGGCTCTGGGGCCAACGTCCTGACTTTC. Its translation is CASSRSGSGANVLTF.

This clonotype occurred many times. The chain links TRBV20-1 to TRBJ1-2, with D possibly being TRBD1 (5 bases). Trimming removed 0 bases at V and 7 bases at J, with 12 bases between. This CDR3 is 13 amino acids long. In germline, CDR1 is DFQATT, CDR2 SNEGSKA (reference sequence). CDR3 sequence: CSARDGGVAGYTF. As DNA, the CDR3 is TGCAGTGCTAGAGATGGAGGGGTCGCTGGCTACACCTTC.

This chain uses TRBV27 with TRBJ2-1; 12 positions match TRBD1. The trim removed 5 bases at V and 6 bases at J, leaving 8 bases unmatched. The CDR3 length is 16 residues. Looked up from germline, CDR1 is MNHEY and CDR2 is SMNVEV (reference sequence). The CDR3 nucleotides read TGTGCCAGCAGTCGCTACGGGACAGGGGGCGGCAATGAGCAGTTCTTC. As protein: CASSRYGTGGGNEQFF.

In its sample, this clonotype was seen many times. The gene calls are TRBV7-9 and TRBJ2-1; 9 positions match TRBD2. The germline gives CDR1 SEHNR, CDR2 FQNEAQ (reference sequence). J gave up 3 bases and V 1 base, and 4 bases lay outside the gene matches. This CDR3 region has 16 residues. The CDR3 is CASSLVASGDYNEQFF. CDR3 nucleotide sequence: TGTGCCAGCAGCTTAGTGGCTAGCGGGGACTACAATGAGCAGTTCTTC.

This clonotype was observed many times. The chain has TRBV3-1 and TRBJ2-6, with unresolved D. There are 16 residues in the CDR3. Germline CDR1 and CDR2: LGHDT and YNNKEL (reference sequence). V shed 2 bases and J shed 1 base, with 9 bases lying between them. The CDR3 DNA is TGTGCCAGCAGCCAACGTGGCGGATCTGGGGCCAACGTCCTGACTTTC. It codes for CASSQRGGSGANVLTF.

The J gene is TRBJ2-3, the V gene TRBV12-3 or TRBV12-4; TRBD1 aligns across 7 bases. The CDR3 has 11 residues. The V gene end was trimmed by 8 bases and the J gene end by 7 bases; junction bases not matched to a gene: 3. This CDR3 is CASARGYTQYF. CDR3 nucleotides: TGTGCCAGCGCCAGGGGGTATACGCAGTATTTT.

This clonotype was detected many times. The chain joins TRBV30 to TRBJ2-5; D gene uncertain. The CDR3 is 13 amino acids. CDR1 GTSNPN and CDR2 SVGIG come from the germline V gene (reference sequence). V lost 0 bases, J lost 5 bases, and 10 bases lay in between. As DNA, the CDR3 is TGTGCCTGGAGTGTACGAGACGGGGAGACCCAGTACTTC. Amino acids: CAWSVRDGETQYF.

The J gene is TRBJ2-3, the V gene TRBV6-2 or TRBV6-3; D unresolved. Trimming stripped 7 bases from V and 1 base from J, with 9 bases between. Germline V gives CDR1 MNHEY, CDR2 SVGEGT. The CDR3 is made up of 13 amino acids. The CDR3 bases are TGTGCCAGCAATTGGAAAGGCACAGATACGCAGTATTTT. It specifies CASNWKGTDTQYF.

This clonotype occurred many times. The chain links TRBV5-6 to TRBJ1-3; TRBD1 might be the D (5 bases). This CDR3 comprises 14 residues. Germline CDR1 reads SGHDT; CDR2 reads YYEEEE. V was trimmed by 0 bases and J by 10 bases, leaving 14 bases between them. The CDR3 DNA reads TGTGCCAGCAGCTTGGGGGACCGGGAATGGACCATATATTTT. It yields the protein CASSLGDREWTIYF.

This clonotype was seen ten or more times. V and J are TRBV2 and TRBJ2-1; D may be TRBD2 (5 bases). Per germline, CDR1 SNHLY and CDR2 FYNNEI. The CDR3 length is 13 residues. V was trimmed by 6 bases and J by 5 bases, leaving 11 bases between them. The CDR3 DNA reads as TGTGCCAGCAGACCGAGCGGAGACAATGAGCAGTTCTTC. The encoded protein is CASRPSGDNEQFF.

There are many counts of this clonotype. CDR3 region: CASSAPGQKEKLFF. The CDR3 bases are TGTGCCAGCAGCGCTCCGGGACAGAAAGAAAAACTGTTTTTT. The V call is TRBV9, the J call TRBJ1-4; 7 bases fit TRBD1. The CDR3 runs to 14 residues. V was clipped by 3 bases and J by 8 bases; unmatched bases: 7. Germline V lookup: CDR1 SGDLS, CDR2 YYNGEE.

This clonotype came up many times. This chain uses TRBV6-6 with TRBJ2-5, with 7 bases lining up with TRBD2. CDR3 length equals 14 residues. Germline loops: CDR1 MNHNY, CDR2 SVGAGI (reference sequence). Trimming at V came to 7 bases and at J to 2 bases, leaving 7 bases not matched to a gene. The CDR3 reads CASTLLAAQETQYF. DNA of the CDR3: TGTGCCAGCACCCTCCTAGCGGCACAAGAGACCCAGTACTTC.

Remarks on this clonotype: This may arise from a read error, as a much more abundant clone is one base away. V usage is TRBV4-2 and J usage is TRBJ2-7; weak D call: TRBD2 (6 bases). CDR1 and CDR2 from the germline V gene are LGHNA and YNFKEQ. The CDR3 sequence is 15 residues long. CDR3 region: CVSSPESGEAYEQYF. CDR3 DNA: TGTGTCAGCAGCCCAGAATCCGGGGAGGCATACGAGCAGTACTTC.

This clonotype was found many times. V gene TRBV12-3 or TRBV12-4 combines with J gene TRBJ1-1, with a tentative D call TRBD1 (6 bases). The ends were cut back, 3 bases at V and 1 base at J, with 9 bases in the middle. There are 14 residues in the CDR3. CDR3 nucleotide sequence: TGTGCCAGCAGTTTGAGGACAGAGAACACTGAAGCTTTCTTT. Translation: CASSLRTENTEAFF.

This clonotype was found a few times. This sequence joins TRBV12-3 or TRBV12-4 and TRBJ2-1, with 13 bases matching TRBD2. The ends lost 6 bases at V and 9 bases at J; junction bases unmatched: 8. There are 15 residues in the CDR3. This CDR3 reads CASRPGLAGAGEQFF. CDR3 DNA sequence: TGTGCCAGCAGACCCGGACTAGCGGGAGCCGGTGAGCAGTTCTTC.

A few counts support this clonotype. This chain links TRBV4-1 with TRBJ1-1; weak D call: TRBD1 (5 bases). The CDR3 covers 12 residues. The V end was cut by 4 bases, the J end by 10 bases, with 13 bases between. CDR1 and CDR2 (germline): MGHRA, YSYEKL. Here the CDR3 DNA reads TGCGCCAGCAGCCCTTTGGGTGGGACAGCTTTCTTT. It encodes CASSPLGGTAFF.

This chain links TRBV4-1 with TRBJ2-1; D may match TRBD1 or TRBD2 (6 bases each). Trimming cost V 3 bases and J 4 bases, with 19 bases left between them. The CDR3 loop spans 17 amino acids. Germline V gives CDR1 MGHRA, CDR2 YSYEKL. The CDR3 coding sequence is TGCGCCAGCAGCCAGGGGAGGACAGTCATCATTTACAATGAGCAGTTCTTC. Translating it yields CASSQGRTVIIYNEQFF.

This clonotype was picked up many times. The chain has TRBV11-2 and TRBJ1-2, with D uncertain. Germline assignment: CDR1 SGHAT and CDR2 FQNNGV. V gave up 5 bases and J gave up 7 bases, with 17 bases separating them. The CDR3 spans 14 residues. In DNA, the CDR3 is TGTGCCAGCAGCGCCGTTGGTGGCCGTAGTGGCTACACCTTC. Protein product: CASSAVGGRSGYTF.

This clonotype was seen at least ten times. This chain links TRBV5-5 with TRBJ1-5; D perhaps matches TRBD1 (6 bases). Germline CDR1 is SGHKS and CDR2 is YYEKEE (reference sequence). The CDR3 is 13 amino acids. V dropped 4 bases and J dropped 7 bases, with 12 bases sitting between them. CDR3 DNA: TGTGCCAGCAGCGCTCAGGGACACCAGCCCCAGCATTTT. This encodes CASSAQGHQPQHF. The full variable domain, rest sourced from reference TRBV5-5 and TRBJ1-5, is DAGVTQSPTHLIKTRGQQVTLRCSPISGHKSVSWYQQVLGQGPQFIFQYYEKEERGRGNFPDRFSARQFPNYSSELNVNALLLGDSALYLCASSAQGHQPQHFGDGTRLSIL.

A few counts support this clonotype. CDR3 sequence reads: CASSQGKGAPYEQYF. As DNA, the CDR3 is TGTGCCAGCAGCCAAGGGAAAGGGGCTCCCTACGAGCAGTACTTC. The chain carries TRBV4-2 and TRBJ2-7; D is possibly TRBD1 (5 bases). Germline V gene lookup returns CDR1 LGHNA and CDR2 YNFKEQ. This CDR3 has 15 amino acids. Trimming removed 1 base from V and 2 bases from J, with 12 bases in between.

This clonotype was seen many times. The chain joins TRBV20-1 to TRBJ2-5; 7 bases are shared with TRBD2. The CDR3 is 13 amino acids. Trimming removed 2 bases from V and 2 bases from J; junction bases left unmatched: 2. CDR1 DFQATT and CDR2 SNEGSKA come from the germline V gene (reference sequence). CDR3 nucleotides: TGCAGTGCTAGACGAGCGGGACAAGAGACCCAGTACTTC. Residues: CSARRAGQETQYF.

This clonotype was seen repeatedly, ten times or more. CDR3 loop: CASSPTGGKYGYTF. The CDR3 bases are TGTGCCAGCAGTCCAACAGGGGGAAAATATGGCTACACCTTC. The chain combines TRBV12-3 or TRBV12-4 with TRBJ1-2; 8 nucleotides agree with TRBD1. The CDR3 length is 14 residues. V gave up 5 bases and J gave up 5 bases; unmatched junction bases: 7.

This clonotype was detected ten times or more. The chain carries TRBV9 and TRBJ1-1; D remains unclear. The CDR3 is 16 amino acids. V shed 0 bases and J shed 0 bases, with 12 bases lying between them. Germline V gene data show CDR1 as SGDLS and CDR2 as YYNGEE. The CDR3 DNA sequence: TGTGCCAGCAGCGTAGGGTCGTGGGATATGAACACTGAAGCTTTCTTT. This codes for CASSVGSWDMNTEAFF. The entire variable domain, with the rest obtained from reference TRBV9 and TRBJ1-1, is as follows: DSGVTQTPKHLITATGQRVTLRCSPRSGDLSVYWYQQSLDQGLQFLIQYYNGEERAKGNILERFSAQQFPDLHSELNLSSLELGDSALYFCASSVGSWDMNTEAFFGQGTRLTVV.